Reported below is one T cell receptor beta chain. This sample was taken from a study of memory CD4+ T cells and cytomegalovirus serostatus. The sort gate was single viable CD3+CD4+CD8-CD45RO+ cells for memory CD4+ T cells. This CDR3 comprises 16 residues. Trimming left V 8 bases short and J 0 bases short, with 17 bases between. CDR1 and CDR2 (germline): SNHLY, FYNNEI. Data came from immunoSEQ multiplex PCR; TCRdb stores just in-frame clones and leaves some out. The sample records some 50,000 clones, roughly four fifths being singletons. The sequence came from an adult in good health and CMV-seronegative. Sequencing was performed on memory CD4+ T cells from blood. The chain recombines TRBV2 with TRBJ2-1; D tentatively fits TRBD1 or TRBD2 (5 bases each). In DNA, the CDR3 is TGTGCCAGCTTGGGAGTCCTAGACAGCTCCTACAATGAGCAGTTCTTC. Protein sequence: CASLGVLDSSYNEQFF.